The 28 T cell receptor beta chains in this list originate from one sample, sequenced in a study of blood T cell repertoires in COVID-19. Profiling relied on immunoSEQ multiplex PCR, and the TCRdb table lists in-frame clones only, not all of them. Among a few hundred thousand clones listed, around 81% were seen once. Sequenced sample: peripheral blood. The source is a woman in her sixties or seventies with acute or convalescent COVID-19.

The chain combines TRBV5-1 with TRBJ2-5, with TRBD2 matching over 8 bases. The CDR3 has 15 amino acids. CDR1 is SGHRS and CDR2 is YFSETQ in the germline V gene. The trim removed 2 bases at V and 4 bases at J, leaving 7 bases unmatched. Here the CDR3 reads CASSLSSGGAETQYF. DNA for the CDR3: TGCGCCAGCAGCTTATCCTCGGGGGGGGCAGAGACCCAGTACTTC.

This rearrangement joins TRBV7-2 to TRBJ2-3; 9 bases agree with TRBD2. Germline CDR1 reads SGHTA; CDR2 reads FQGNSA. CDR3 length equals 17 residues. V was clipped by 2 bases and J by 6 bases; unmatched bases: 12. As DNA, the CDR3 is TGTGCCAGCAGCTTAAGTCCGGCGGGGGGGACCCGGGATACGCAGTATTTT. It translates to CASSLSPAGGTRDTQYF.

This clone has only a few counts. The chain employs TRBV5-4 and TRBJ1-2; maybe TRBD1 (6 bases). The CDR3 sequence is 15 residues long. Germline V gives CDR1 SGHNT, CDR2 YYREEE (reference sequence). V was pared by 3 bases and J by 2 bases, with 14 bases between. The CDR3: CASSSPGVGNYGYTF. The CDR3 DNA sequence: TGTGCCAGCAGCTCTCCAGGGGTTGGGAACTATGGCTACACCTTC.

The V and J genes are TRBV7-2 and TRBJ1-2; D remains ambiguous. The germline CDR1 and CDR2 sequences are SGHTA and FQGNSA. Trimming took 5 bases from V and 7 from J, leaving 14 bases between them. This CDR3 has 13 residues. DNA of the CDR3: TGTGCCAGCAGCCCATCGGAGAGGAGTGGCTACACCTTC. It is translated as CASSPSERSGYTF.

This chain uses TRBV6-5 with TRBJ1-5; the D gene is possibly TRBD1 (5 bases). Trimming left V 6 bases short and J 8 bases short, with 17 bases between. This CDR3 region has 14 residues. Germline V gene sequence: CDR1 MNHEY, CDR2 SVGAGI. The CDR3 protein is CASSAGHGPEPQHF. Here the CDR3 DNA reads TGTGCCAGCAGCGCCGGACACGGGCCTGAGCCCCAGCATTTT.

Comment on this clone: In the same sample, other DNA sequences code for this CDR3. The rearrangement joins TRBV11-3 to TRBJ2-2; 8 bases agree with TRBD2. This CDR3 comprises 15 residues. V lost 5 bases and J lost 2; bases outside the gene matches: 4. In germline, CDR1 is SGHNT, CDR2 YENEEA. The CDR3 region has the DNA TGTGCCAGCAGCCCCGGGGGGGCCAACACCGGGGAGCTGTTTTTT. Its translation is CASSPGGANTGELFF.

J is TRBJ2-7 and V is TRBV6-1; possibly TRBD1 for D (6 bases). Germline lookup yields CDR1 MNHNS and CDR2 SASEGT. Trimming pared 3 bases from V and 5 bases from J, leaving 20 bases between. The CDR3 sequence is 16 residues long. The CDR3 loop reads CASSDRGVRSIHEQYF. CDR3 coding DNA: TGTGCCAGCAGTGACAGGGGCGTACGATCTATACACGAGCAGTACTTC.

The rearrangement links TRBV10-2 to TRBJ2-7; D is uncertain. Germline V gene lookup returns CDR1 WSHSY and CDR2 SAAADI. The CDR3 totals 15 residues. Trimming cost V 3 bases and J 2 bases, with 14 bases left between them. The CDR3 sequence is CASSDVGLNAYEQYF. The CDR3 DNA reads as TGCGCCAGCAGTGATGTCGGTCTGAACGCCTACGAGCAGTACTTC.

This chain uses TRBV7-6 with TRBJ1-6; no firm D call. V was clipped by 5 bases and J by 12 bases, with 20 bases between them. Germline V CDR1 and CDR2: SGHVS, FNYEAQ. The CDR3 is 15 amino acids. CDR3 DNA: TGTGCCAGCAGCCCCCTAGGTGCCGGGGATTTACCCCTCCACTTT. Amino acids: CASSPLGAGDLPLHF.

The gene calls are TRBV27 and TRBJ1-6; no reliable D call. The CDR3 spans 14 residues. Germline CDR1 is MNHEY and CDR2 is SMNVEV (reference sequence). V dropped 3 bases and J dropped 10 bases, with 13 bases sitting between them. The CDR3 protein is CASSFAGPLSPLHF. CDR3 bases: TGTGCCAGCAGTTTCGCGGGCCCCCTCTCACCCCTCCACTTT.

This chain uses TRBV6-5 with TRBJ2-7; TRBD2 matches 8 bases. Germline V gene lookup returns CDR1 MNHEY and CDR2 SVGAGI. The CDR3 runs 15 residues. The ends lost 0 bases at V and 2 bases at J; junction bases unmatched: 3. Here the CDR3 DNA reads TGTGCCAGCAGTTACTCGCGGGGGGCCGCCTACGAGCAGTACGTC. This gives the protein CASSYSRGAAYEQYV.

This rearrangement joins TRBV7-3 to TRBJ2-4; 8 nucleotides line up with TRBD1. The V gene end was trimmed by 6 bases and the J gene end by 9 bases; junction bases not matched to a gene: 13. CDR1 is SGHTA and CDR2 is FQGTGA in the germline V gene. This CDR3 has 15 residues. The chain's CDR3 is CASSFDRGPSSIQYF. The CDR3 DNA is TGTGCCAGCAGTTTCGACAGGGGCCCATCGAGCATTCAGTACTTC.

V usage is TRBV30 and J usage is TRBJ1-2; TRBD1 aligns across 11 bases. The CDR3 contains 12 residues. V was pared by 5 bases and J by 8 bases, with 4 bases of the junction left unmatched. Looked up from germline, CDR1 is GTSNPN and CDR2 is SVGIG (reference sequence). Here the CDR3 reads CAWGQGAGGYTF. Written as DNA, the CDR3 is TGTGCCTGGGGACAGGGGGCTGGCGGCTACACCTTC.

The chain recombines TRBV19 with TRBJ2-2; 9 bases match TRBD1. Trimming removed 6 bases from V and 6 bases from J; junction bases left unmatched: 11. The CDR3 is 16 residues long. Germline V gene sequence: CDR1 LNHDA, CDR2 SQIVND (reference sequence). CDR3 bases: TGTGCCAGTAGAACTACGGGACAGGGCAACGCCGGGGAGCTGTTTTTT. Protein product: CASRTTGQGNAGELFF.

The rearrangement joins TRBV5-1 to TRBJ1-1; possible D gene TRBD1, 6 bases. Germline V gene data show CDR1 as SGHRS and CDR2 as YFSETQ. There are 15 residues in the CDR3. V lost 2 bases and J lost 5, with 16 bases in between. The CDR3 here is CASSLMTGLGTEAFF. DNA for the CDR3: TGCGCCAGCAGCTTAATGACAGGCTTGGGGACTGAAGCTTTCTTT.

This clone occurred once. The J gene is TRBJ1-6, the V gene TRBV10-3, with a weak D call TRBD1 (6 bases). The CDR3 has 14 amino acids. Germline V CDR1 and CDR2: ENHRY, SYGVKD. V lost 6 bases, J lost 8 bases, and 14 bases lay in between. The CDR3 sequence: CAIRLDRTYSPLHF. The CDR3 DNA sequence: TGTGCCATCAGATTAGACAGGACCTATTCACCCCTCCACTTT.

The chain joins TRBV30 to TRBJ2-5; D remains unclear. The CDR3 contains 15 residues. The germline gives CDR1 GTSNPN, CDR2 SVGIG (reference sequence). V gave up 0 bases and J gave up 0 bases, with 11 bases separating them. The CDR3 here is CAWSVVGTNQETQYF. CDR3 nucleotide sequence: TGTGCCTGGAGTGTAGTTGGCACGAACCAAGAGACCCAGTACTTC.

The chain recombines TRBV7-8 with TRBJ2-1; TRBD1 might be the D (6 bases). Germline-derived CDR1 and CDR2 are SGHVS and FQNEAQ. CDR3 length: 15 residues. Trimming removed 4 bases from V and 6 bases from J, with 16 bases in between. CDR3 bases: TGTGCCAGCAGCTCTCACCCTGACAGGACCAATGAGCAGTTCTTC. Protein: CASSSHPDRTNEQFF.

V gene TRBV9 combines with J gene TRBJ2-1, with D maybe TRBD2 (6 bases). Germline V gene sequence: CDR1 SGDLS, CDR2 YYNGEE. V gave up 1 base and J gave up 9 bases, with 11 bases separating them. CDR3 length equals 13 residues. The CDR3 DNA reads TGTGCCAGCAGCGTAACCCTGGGAGGTGAGCAGTTCTTC. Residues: CASSVTLGGEQFF.

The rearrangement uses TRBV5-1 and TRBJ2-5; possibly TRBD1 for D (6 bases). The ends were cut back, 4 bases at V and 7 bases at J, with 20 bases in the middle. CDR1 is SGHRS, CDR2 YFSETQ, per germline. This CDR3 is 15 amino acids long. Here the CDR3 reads CASSQDLQGGGTQYF. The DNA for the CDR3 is TGCGCCAGCAGCCAAGACCTACAGGGCGGCGGGACCCAGTACTTC.

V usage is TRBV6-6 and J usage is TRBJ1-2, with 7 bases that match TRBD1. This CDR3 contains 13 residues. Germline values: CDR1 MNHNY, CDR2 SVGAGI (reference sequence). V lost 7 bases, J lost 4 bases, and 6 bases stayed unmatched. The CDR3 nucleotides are TGTGCCAGCACCGGGACAGACTTCTATGGCTACACCTTC. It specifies CASTGTDFYGYTF.

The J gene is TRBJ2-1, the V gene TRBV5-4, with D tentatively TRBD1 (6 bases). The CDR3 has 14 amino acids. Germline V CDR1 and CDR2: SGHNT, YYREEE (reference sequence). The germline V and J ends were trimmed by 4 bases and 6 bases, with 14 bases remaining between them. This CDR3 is CASSPMGARNEQFF. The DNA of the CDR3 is TGTGCCAGCAGCCCGATGGGGGCGCGCAATGAGCAGTTCTTC. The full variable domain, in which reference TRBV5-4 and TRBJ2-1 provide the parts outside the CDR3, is ETGVTQSPTHLIKTRGQQVTLRCSSQSGHNTVSWYQQALGQGPQFIFQYYREEENGRGNFPPRFSGLQFPNYSSELNVNALELDDSALYLCASSPMGARNEQFFGPGTRLTVL.

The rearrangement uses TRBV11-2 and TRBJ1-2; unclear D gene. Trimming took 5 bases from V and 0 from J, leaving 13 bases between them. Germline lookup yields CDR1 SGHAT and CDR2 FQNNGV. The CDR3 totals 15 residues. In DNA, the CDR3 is TGTGCCAGCAGCCCCGCAACGAGAGCTAACTATGGCTACACCTTC. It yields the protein CASSPATRANYGYTF.

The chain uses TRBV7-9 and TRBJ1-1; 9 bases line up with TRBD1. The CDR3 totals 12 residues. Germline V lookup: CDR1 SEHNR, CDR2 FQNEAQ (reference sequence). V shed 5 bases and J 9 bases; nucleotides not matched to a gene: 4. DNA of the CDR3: TGTGCCAGCAGCCCACAGGGGGCGCAAGCTTTCTTT. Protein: CASSPQGAQAFF.

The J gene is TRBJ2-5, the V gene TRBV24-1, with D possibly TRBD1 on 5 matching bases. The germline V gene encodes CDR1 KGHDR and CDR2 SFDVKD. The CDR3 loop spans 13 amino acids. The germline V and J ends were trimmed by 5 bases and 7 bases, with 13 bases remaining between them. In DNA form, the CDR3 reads TGTGCCACCAGTGCCCCAGGGATTGGGACCCAGTACTTC. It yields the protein CATSAPGIGTQYF.

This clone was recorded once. The CDR3 is CASSSSTGTGVYEQYF. The CDR3 bases are TGTGCCAGCAGTTCTTCCACCGGGACAGGGGTTTACGAGCAGTACTTC. The V and J genes are TRBV27 and TRBJ2-7; 10 positions agree with TRBD1. Trimming took 4 bases from V and 4 from J; bases not matched to a gene: 10. Germline-derived CDR1 and CDR2 are MNHEY and SMNVEV (reference sequence). CDR3 length equals 16 residues.

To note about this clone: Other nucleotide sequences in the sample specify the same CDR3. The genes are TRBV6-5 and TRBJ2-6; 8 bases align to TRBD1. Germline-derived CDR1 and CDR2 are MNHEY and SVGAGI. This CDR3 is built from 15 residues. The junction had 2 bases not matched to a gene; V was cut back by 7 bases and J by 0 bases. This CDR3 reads CASTGGPSGANVLTF. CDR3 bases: TGTGCCAGCACAGGGGGCCCCTCTGGGGCCAACGTCCTGACTTTC.

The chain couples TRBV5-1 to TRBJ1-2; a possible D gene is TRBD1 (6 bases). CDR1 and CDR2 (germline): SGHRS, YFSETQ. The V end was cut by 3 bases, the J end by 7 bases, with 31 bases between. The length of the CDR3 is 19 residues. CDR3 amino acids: CASSSGPDLSTGTIFGYTF. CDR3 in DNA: TGCGCCAGCAGCTCCGGGCCGGATCTGTCTACCGGGACAATTTTTGGCTACACCTTC.